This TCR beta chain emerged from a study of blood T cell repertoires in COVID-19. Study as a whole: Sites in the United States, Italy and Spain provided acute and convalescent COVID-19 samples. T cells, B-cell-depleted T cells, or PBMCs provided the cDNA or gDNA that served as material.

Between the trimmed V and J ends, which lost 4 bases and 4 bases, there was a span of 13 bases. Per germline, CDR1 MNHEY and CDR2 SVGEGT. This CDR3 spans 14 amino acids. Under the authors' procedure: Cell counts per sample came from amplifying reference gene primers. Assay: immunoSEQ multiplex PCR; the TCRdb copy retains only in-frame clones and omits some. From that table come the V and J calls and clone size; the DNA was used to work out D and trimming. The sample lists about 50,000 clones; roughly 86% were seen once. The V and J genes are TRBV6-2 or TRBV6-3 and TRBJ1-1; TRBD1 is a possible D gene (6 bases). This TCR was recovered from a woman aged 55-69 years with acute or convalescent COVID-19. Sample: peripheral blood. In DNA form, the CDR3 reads TGTGCCAGCAGTTCACAGGGTGTAAGCACTGAAGCTTTCTTT. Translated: CASSSQGVSTEAFF.